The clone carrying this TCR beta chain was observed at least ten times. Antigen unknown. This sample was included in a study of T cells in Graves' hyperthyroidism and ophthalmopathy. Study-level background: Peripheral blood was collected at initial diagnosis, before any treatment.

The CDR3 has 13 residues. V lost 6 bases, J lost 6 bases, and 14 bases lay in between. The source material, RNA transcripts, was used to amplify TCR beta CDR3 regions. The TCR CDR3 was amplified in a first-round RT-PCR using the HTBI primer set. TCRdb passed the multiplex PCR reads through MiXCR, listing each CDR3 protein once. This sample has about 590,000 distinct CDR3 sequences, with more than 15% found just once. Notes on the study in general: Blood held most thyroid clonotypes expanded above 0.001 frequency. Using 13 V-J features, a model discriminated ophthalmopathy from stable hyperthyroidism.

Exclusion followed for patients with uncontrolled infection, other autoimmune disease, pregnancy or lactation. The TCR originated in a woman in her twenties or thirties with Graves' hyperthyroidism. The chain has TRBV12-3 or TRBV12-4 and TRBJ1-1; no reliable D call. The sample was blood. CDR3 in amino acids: CASRKDVGAEAFF. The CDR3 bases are TGTGCCAGCAGGAAGGATGTTGGGGCTGAAGCTTTCTTT.